Presented here are 2 T cell receptor beta chains from one specimen sequenced in a study of graft-versus-host responses after intestinal transplantation. Their recognized antigens are unknown. Libraries were prepared by immunoSEQ multiplex PCR; TCRdb keeps only in-frame clonotypes and omits some of them. Of under 100,000 clones in the sample, less than 95% were seen once. Sequences were derived from unstimulated CD8+ T cells sorted from spleen or lymph node cells, sampled before transplant. The receptors originated from a human donor who was the organ donor for an intestinal transplant.

This chain links TRBV5-6 with TRBJ2-7, with a tentative D call TRBD2 (6 bases). This CDR3 has 15 residues. The V end lost 4 bases, the J end lost 6 bases, and 20 bases lay between the germline ends. CDR1 is SGHDT and CDR2 is YYEEEE in the germline V gene. CDR3 protein: CASSLEGQARVEQYF. In DNA form, the CDR3 reads TGTGCCAGCAGCCTGGAGGGGCAGGCTCGGGTCGAGCAGTACTTC.

V gene TRBV7-2 combines with J gene TRBJ1-1; D unclear. The germline V and J ends were trimmed by 3 bases and 7 bases, with 9 bases remaining between them. From germline, CDR1 is SGHTA and CDR2 FQGNSA. The CDR3 has 12 amino acids. The CDR3 protein is CASSFRSGEAFF. CDR3 in DNA: TGTGCCAGCAGCTTTAGGAGCGGTGAAGCTTTCTTT.